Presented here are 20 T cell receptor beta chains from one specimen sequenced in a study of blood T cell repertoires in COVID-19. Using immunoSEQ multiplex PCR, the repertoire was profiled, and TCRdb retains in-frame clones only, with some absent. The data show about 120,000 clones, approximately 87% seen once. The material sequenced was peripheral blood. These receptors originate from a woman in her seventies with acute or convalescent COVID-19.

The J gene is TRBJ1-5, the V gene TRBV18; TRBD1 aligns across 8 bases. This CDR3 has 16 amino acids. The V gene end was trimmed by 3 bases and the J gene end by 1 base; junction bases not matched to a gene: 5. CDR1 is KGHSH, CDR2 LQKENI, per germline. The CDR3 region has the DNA TGTGCCAGCTCACCTTACGGGACAGGAAGCAATCAGCCCCAGCATTTT. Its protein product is CASSPYGTGSNQPQHF.

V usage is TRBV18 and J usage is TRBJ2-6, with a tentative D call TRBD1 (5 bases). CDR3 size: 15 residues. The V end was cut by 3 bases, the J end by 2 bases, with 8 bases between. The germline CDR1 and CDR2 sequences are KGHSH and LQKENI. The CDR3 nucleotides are TGTGCCAGCTCACCGTCAGGGCCTGGGGCCAACGTCCTGACTTTC. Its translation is CASSPSGPGANVLTF.

The CDR3 here is CASSSGTTSNSPLHF. CDR3 coding DNA: TGTGCCAGCAGCTCCGGGACAACTTCTAATTCACCCCTCCACTTT. This chain connects TRBV6-5 to TRBJ1-6, with D maybe TRBD1 (6 bases). CDR3 size: 15 residues. Trimming took off 6 bases at V and 6 bases at J, with 15 bases between the two ends. Per the germline V gene, CDR1 is MNHEY and CDR2 is SVGAGI.

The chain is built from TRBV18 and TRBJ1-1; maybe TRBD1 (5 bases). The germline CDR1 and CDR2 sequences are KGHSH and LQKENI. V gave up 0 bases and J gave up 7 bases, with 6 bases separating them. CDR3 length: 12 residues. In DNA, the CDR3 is TGTGCCAGCTCACCACCGGGGCGTGAAGCTTTCTTT. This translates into CASSPPGREAFF.

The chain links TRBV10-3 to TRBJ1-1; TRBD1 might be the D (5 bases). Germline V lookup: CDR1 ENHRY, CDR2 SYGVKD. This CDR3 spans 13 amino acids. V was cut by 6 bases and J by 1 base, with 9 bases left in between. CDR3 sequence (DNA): TGTGCCATCAGCGACAGTGCGAACACTGAAGCTTTCTTT. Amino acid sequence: CAISDSANTEAFF.

This CDR3 reads CASSLDRTGAIAKNIQYF. The CDR3 DNA reads as TGTGCCAGCAGCTTAGATAGGACAGGGGCGATAGCCAAAAACATTCAGTACTTC. This chain connects TRBV7-9 to TRBJ2-4; 9 bases are shared with TRBD1. Per germline, CDR1 SEHNR and CDR2 FQNEAQ (reference sequence). Trimming at V came to 1 base and at J to 0 bases, leaving 7 bases not matched to a gene. The CDR3 sequence is 18 residues long.

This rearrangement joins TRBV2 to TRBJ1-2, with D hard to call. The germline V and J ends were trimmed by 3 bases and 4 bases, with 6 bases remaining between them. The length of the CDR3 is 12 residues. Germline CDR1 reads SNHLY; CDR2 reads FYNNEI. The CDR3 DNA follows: TGTGCCAGCAGTGAGCGGAGCTATGGCTACACCTTC. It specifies CASSERSYGYTF.

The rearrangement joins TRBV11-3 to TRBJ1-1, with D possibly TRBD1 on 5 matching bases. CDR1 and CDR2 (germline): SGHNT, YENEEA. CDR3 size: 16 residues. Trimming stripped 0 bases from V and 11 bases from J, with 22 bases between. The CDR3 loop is CASSLDSGSSGPRAFF. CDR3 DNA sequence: TGTGCCAGCAGCTTAGATTCGGGCAGTTCAGGGCCCCGGGCTTTCTTT.

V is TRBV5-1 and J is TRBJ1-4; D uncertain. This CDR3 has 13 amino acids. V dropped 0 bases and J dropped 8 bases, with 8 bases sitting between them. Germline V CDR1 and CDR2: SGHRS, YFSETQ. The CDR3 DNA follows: TGCGCCAGCAGCTTGGCCCCGGAGGAAAAACTGTTTTTT. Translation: CASSLAPEEKLFF.

CDR3 sequence reads: CASSLSVRSGVYGYTF. The CDR3 nucleotides read TGTGCCAGCAGTTTATCTGTCCGATCAGGGGTCTATGGCTACACCTTC. The chain uses TRBV27 and TRBJ1-2; TRBD1 is a possible D gene (6 bases). CDR1 is MNHEY and CDR2 is SMNVEV in the germline V gene (reference sequence). The CDR3 runs to 16 residues. Between the trimmed V and J ends, which lost 0 bases and 4 bases, there was a span of 15 bases.

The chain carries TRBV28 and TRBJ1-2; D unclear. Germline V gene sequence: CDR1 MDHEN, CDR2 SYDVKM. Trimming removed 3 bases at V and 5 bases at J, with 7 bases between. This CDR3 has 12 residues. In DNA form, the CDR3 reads TGTGCCAGCAGTTTTGGGCGTTATGGCTACACCTTC. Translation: CASSFGRYGYTF.

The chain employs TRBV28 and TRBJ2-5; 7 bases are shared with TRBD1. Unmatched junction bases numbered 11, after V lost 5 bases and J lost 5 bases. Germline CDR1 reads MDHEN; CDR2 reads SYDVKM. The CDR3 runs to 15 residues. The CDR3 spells CASSPGGRGRETQYF. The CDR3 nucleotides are TGTGCCAGCAGTCCAGGGGGACGGGGCCGGGAGACCCAGTACTTC.

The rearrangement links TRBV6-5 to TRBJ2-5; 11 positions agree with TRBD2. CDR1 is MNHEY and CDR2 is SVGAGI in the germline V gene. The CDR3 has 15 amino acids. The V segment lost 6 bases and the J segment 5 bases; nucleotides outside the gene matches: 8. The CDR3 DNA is TGTGCCAGCAGCCTTAGCGGGGGGGAGTGGGAGACCCAGTACTTC. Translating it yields CASSLSGGEWETQYF.

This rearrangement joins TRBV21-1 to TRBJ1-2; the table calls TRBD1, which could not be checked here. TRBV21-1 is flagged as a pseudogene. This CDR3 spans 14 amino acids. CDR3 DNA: TGTGCCAGCAGCTGCCCGGACAGGGTAGATGGCTACACCTTC. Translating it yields CASSCPDRVDGYTF.

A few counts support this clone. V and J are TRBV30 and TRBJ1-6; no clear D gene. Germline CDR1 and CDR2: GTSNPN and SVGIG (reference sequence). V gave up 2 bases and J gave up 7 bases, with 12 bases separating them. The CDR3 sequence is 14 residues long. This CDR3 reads CAWSIQRVNSPLHF. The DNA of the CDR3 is TGTGCCTGGAGTATCCAGCGGGTCAATTCACCCCTCCACTTT.

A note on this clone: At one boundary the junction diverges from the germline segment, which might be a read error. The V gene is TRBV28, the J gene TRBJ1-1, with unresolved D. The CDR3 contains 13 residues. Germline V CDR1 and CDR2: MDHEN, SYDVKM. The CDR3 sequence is CAISLSGNTEAFF. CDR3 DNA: TGTGCCATCAGTCTATCAGGGAACACTGAAGCTTTCTTT.

The CDR3 loop reads CATSGQGTGELFF. In DNA, the CDR3 is TGTGCCACCAGTGGACAGGGGACCGGGGAGCTGTTTTTT. The chain employs TRBV24-1 and TRBJ2-2; 8 bases match TRBD1. V shed 5 bases and J 5 bases; nucleotides not matched to a gene: 0. The CDR3 consists of 13 residues. Germline lookup yields CDR1 KGHDR and CDR2 SFDVKD.

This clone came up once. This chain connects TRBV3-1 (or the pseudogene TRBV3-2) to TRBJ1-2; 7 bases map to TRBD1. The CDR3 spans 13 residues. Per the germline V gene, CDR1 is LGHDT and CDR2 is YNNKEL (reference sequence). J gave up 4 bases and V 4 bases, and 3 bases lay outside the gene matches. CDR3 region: CASSRTGLYGYTF. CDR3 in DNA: TGTGCCAGCAGCCGGACAGGCCTCTATGGCTACACCTTC.

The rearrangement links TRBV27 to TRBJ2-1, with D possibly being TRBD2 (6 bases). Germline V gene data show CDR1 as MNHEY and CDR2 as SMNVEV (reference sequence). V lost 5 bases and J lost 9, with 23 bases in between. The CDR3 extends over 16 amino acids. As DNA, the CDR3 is TGTGCCAGCAGTACACCCGGGACCACATTCGGGGGTGAGCAGTTCTTC. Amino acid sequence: CASSTPGTTFGGEQFF.

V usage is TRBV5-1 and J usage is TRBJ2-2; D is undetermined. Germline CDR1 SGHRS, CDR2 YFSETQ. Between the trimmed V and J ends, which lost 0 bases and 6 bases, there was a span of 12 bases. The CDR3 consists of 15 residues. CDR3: CASSLERPTAGELFF. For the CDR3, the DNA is TGCGCCAGCAGCTTGGAACGTCCCACGGCCGGGGAGCTGTTTTTT.